This T cell receptor (beta chain) was found in a study of cytomegalovirus exposure and HLA in healthy donors. Study findings and constraints: Most TCRs appeared rarely, but some public TCRs recurred in many donors.

The length of the CDR3 is 20 residues. V shed 5 bases, J shed 4 bases, and the junction held 18 bases outside the gene matches. CDR1 is SGHVS and CDR2 is FNYEAQ in the germline V gene. A remark on this clone: Its antigen is not known.

Assay: immunoSEQ multiplex PCR; the TCRdb copy retains only in-frame clones and omits some. The sample consists of about 360,000 clones, 86% of them appearing once. Sequenced sample: PBMCs. The clonotype originates from a woman under 30 in good health and CMV-seronegative. The V and J genes are TRBV7-6 and TRBJ2-2; 11 nucleotides agree with TRBD1. The DNA for the CDR3 is TGTGCCAGCAGCCTACCGGGACAGGGGGAAAAAACTACTGTCACCGGGGAGCTGTTTTTT. Amino acids: CASSLPGQGEKTTVTGELFF.